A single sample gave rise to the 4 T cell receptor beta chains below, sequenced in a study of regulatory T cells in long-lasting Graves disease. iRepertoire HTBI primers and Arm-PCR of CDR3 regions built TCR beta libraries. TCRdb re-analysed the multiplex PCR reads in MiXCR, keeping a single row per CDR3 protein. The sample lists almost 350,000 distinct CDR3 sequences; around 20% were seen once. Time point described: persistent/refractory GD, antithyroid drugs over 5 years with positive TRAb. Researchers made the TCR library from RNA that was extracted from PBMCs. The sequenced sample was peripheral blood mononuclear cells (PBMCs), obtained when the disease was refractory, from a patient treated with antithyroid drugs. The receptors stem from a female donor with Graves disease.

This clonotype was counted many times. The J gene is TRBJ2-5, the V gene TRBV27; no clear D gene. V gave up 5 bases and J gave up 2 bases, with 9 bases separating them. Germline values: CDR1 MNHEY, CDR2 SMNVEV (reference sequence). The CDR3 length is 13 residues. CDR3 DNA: TGTGCCAGCAGTCATCACACTCAAGAGACCCAGTACTTC. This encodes CASSHHTQETQYF.

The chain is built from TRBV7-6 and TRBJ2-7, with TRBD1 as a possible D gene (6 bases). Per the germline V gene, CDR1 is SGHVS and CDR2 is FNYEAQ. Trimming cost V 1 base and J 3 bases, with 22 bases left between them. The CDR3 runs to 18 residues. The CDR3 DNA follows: TGTGCCAGCAGCTTAGAGCCCAATCTCGTACAGGGTAACTACGAGCAGTACTTC. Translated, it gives CASSLEPNLVQGNYEQYF.

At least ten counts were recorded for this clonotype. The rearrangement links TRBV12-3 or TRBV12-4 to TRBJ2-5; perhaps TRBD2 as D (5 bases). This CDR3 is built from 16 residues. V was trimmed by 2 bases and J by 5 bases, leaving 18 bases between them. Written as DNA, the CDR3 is TGTGCCAGCAGTTTAATGTCCATCCCCGGGGAGGAGACCCAGTACTTC. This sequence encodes CASSLMSIPGEETQYF.

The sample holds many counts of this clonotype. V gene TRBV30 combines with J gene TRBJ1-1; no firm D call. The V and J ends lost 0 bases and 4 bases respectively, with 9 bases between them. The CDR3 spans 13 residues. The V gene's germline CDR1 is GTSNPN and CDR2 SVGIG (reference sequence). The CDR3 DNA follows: TGTGCCTGGAGTGTGGTTAAAGGCACTGAAGCTTTCTTT. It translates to CAWSVVKGTEAFF.